This TCR beta chain was sequenced for a study of CD8 T cells in Susac syndrome. The CDR3 sequence is 16 residues long. The germline CDR1 and CDR2 sequences are SGDLS and YYNGEE. V was trimmed by 3 bases and J by 4 bases, leaving 17 bases between them. Random hexamers were used to reverse transcribe 0.5 to 1 ug of RNA. Across 54 Vbeta and 13 Jbeta, TCR beta CDR3 was amplified with immunoSEQ multiplex PCR. TCRdb ran MiXCR on the immunoSEQ multiplex PCR reads and lists one entry per CDR3 protein. This sample has 130,000 or so distinct CDR3 sequences, with roughly 80% found just once. This clonotype was recorded only once. The multiple sclerosis controls comprised treatment-naive patients whose relapsing-remitting disease was stable or active. TEMRA cells underwent FACS enrichment and CD8+ and CD4+ T cells underwent negative isolation.

V gene TRBV9 combines with J gene TRBJ2-1; D gene ambiguous. The TCR sequence derives from a human donor with multiple sclerosis. Specimen: CD8+ T cells from PBMCs. CDR3 bases: TGTGCCAGCAGCGCTCCCATTCCCGTCGTGTACAATGAGCAGTTCTTC. It yields the protein CASSAPIPVVYNEQFF.